The T cell receptor beta chain described here comes from a study of shared T cell receptors in the human thymus. The protocol was immunoSEQ multiplex PCR, while the TCRdb copy is restricted to in-frame clones and leaves out a portion. In the table there are about 610,000 clones, roughly 90% of which are singletons. This clone was recorded a few times. The germline gives CDR1 SGHDT, CDR2 YYEEEE. Trimming took 3 bases from V and 12 from J; bases not matched to a gene: 9. This CDR3 has 14 residues. The same data also contributed to another study, on human thymus T cells. Turning to that study: Having corrective surgery for congenital heart defects, healthy Finnish infants were the ones who donated. Resections removed during corrective heart surgery provided the thymus tissue used. Thymic repertoires of unrelated individuals were reported in related research to overlap highly.

The clonotype comes from a boy under two years old with a congenital heart defect. The chain uses TRBV5-6 and TRBJ2-1, with 10 positions matching TRBD2. Source material: thymocytes. CDR3 sequence (DNA): TGTGCCAGCAGCTCACTAGCGGGGAGACCGGGGCAGTTCTTC. It yields the protein CASSSLAGRPGQFF.